This TCR beta chain was sequenced in a study of blood T cell repertoires in COVID-19. The overall study: Acute-phase and convalescent COVID-19 samples originated in the United States, Italy and Spain.

This CDR3 has 16 amino acids. Trimming at V came to 6 bases and at J to 6 bases, leaving 5 bases not matched to a gene. Germline V lookup: CDR1 SNHLY, CDR2 FYNNEI. Only in-frame clones appear in the TCRdb table, and some are missing; sequencing was by immunoSEQ multiplex PCR. The sample records a few hundred thousand clones, around four fifths being singletons. This receptor was obtained from a woman aged 50 to 60 who had recovered from COVID-19. Sequenced sample: PBMCs or T cells enriched from blood (not recorded which). The chain recombines TRBV2 with TRBJ2-4; TRBD2 matches 16 bases. In nucleotides, the CDR3 is TGTGCCAGCAGCGTGGGACTAGCGGGAGGGGGAAACATTCAGTACTTC. It yields the protein CASSVGLAGGGNIQYF.